These T cell receptor beta chains were read from a single sample in a study of CD4 T cells in relation to SARS-CoV-2 and coronaviruses. Assay: immunoSEQ multiplex PCR; the TCRdb copy retains only in-frame clones and omits some. This table has some 30,000 clones, about three quarters appearing once. The antigens of these receptors remain unknown. The source material was CD4+ T cells from PBMCs, cultured in vitro. The receptors here all came from a human donor in good health. Each CDR3 is given with its conserved first and last residue. A D gene is named only where the DNA matches it firmly. Size is stated for part of the rows, as once, few or many counts, or as a class when the clone is expanded.

TRBJ2-4	.	TRBV29-1	.	TGCAGCGGTAGGGGGGGGAATGTTGGAAACATTCAGTACTTC	CSGRGGNVGNIQYF
TRBJ2-7	TRBD1	TRBV7-2	.	TGTGCCAGCAGCTTAGCTCCCTCAACCGGGACAGGGTCCGAGCAGTACTTC	CASSLAPSTGTGSEQYF
TRBJ1-5	.	TRBV7-2	.	TGTGCCAGCAGCTTAGATACAGGGAGTAATCAGCCCCAGCATTTT	CASSLDTGSNQPQHF
TRBJ1-1	.	TRBV10-3	once	TGTGCCATCGCGTTCAGGGGGAACACTGAAGCTTTCTTT	CAIAFRGNTEAFF
TRBJ2-7	TRBD1	TRBV7-8	.	TGTGCCAGCAGCCCCGACAGGGCCGAGCAGTACTTC	CASSPDRAEQYF
TRBJ1-4	.	TRBV19	.	TGTGCCAGTAGTAGGCCGGGGGGGGCCGCAACTAATGAAAAACTGTTTTTT	CASSRPGGAATNEKLFF
TRBJ2-1	.	TRBV7-9	few	TGTGCCAGCAGCTTAAATGGCAATGAGCAGTTCTTC	CASSLNGNEQFF
TRBJ2-7	.	TRBV6-2/TRBV6-3	medium-sized	TGTGCCAGCAGTTACTCCGGGCAAGGGCAGCAGTACTTC	CASSYSGQGQQYF
TRBJ2-5	.	TRBV2	.	TGTGCCAGCTCCCTCCAGGGGGGGGGTGGAGAGACCCAGTACTTC	CASSLQGGGGETQYF
TRBJ1-6	TRBD1	TRBV19	.	TGTGCCAGTATGCGGGACAGGGATAATTCACCCCTCCACTTT	CASMRDRDNSPLHF
TRBJ2-7	.	TRBV6-5	.	TGTGCCAGCAGGGGGGGTTCTGGGAGCTCCTACGAGCAGTACTTC	CASRGGSGSSYEQYF
TRBJ1-2	.	TRBV6-7	.	TGTGCCAGAGACCTCGAGCCGACACCCGGAGGCATTAACTATGGCTACACCTTC	CARDLEPTPGGINYGYTF
TRBJ1-6	TRBD1	TRBV6-5	.	TGTGCCAGCCGGGGGACAGTCGGTTCACCCCTCCACTTT	CASRGTVGSPLHF
TRBJ1-5	TRBD1	TRBV2	few	TGTGCCAGCTGCGGACAGGGTGATCAGCCCCAGCATTTT	CASCGQGDQPQHF
TRBJ1-6	TRBD1	TRBV2	.	TGTGCCAGCAGGACAGGGGGTAATTCACCCCTCCACTTT	CASRTGGNSPLHF
TRBJ2-7	TRBD1	TRBV4-1	.	TGCGCCAGCAGCCAAGATGGAAGGACAGGGCGGGGCTACGAGCAGTACTTC	CASSQDGRTGRGYEQYF
TRBJ2-5	.	TRBV5-6	.	TGTGCCAGCAACCCCCGGTTCGGCAGGGAAGAAGGACAGACCCAGTACTTC	CASNPRFGREEGQTQYF
TRBJ1-4	TRBD1	TRBV5-6	.	TGTGCCAGCAGCTTCCTCCAGACAGGGCATGAAAAACTGTTTTTT	CASSFLQTGHEKLFF
TRBJ1-2	.	TRBV7-8	few	TGTGCCAGCAGCCTCGGTACAGGGAACTATGGCTACACCTTC	CASSLGTGNYGYTF
TRBJ2-1	TRBD2	TRBV3-1/TRBV3-2	.	TGTGCCAGCAGCCTAACTAGCGGGGGGGCTTACAATGAGCAGTTCTTC	CASSLTSGGAYNEQFF
TRBJ1-2	.	TRBV5-6	.	TGTGCCAGCAGCGCCGACTACTATGGCTACACCTTC	CASSADYYGYTF
TRBJ2-5	.	TRBV7-9	.	TGTGCCAGCAGCTTAGAGGCAGGAGGAGAGACCCAGTACTTC	CASSLEAGGETQYF